This T cell receptor (beta chain) was sequenced for a study of radiotherapy plus CTLA-4 blockade in lung cancer. Background on the study: There were objective responses in 15% to 20% of patients, and 31% had disease control. Notes on the study in general: TCR clones of tumor origin grew in blood after radiotherapy plus ipilimumab.

Note on this clone: Its antigen is unidentified.

Some clones are missing from TCRdb's copy, which holds only in-frame ones; the method was immunoSEQ multiplex PCR. The sample holds around 100,000 clones; roughly 86% are singletons and the top ten take 3.3%. Those with chemo-refractory metastatic non-small-cell lung cancer were treated with focal radiation combined with CTLA-4 blockade using ipilimumab. The clonotype comes from a human donor with non-small cell lung cancer that progressed on radiotherapy plus ipilimumab. Some clones in this sample may be carry-over from other donors' samples. The sequencing used peripheral blood, collected from a patient treated with radiotherapy plus ipilimumab.

In nucleotides, the CDR3 is TGCGCCAGCAGCCAAGGCAGTGGGGGGATGGGCACTGAAGCTTTCTTT. It is translated as CASSQGSGGMGTEAFF. V usage is TRBV4-3 and J usage is TRBJ1-1, with D perhaps TRBD1 (5 bases). V was clipped by 1 base and J by 4 bases, with 16 bases between them. The CDR3 consists of 16 residues. CDR1 is LGHNA and CDR2 is YSLEER in the germline V gene.